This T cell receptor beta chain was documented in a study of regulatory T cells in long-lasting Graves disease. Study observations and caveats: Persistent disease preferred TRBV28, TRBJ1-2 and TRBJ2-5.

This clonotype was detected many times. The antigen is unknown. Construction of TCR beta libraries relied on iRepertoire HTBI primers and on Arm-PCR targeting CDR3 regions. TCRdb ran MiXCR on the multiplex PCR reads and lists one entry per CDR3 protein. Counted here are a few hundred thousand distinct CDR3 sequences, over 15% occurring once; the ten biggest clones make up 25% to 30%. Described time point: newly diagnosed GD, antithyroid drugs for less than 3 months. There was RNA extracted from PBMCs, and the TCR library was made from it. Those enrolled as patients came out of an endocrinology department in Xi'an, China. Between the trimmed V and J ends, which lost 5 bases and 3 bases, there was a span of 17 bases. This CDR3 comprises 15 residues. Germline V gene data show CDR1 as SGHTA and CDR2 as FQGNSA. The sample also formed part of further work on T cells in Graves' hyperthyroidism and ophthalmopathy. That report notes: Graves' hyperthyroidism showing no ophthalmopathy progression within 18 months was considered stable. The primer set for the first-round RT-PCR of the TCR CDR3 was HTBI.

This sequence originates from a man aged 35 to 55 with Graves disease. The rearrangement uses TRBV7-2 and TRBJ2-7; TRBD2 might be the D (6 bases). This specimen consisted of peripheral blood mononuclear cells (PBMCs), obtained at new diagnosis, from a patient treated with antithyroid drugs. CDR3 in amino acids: CASSLGRWGDYEQYF. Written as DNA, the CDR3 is TGTGCCAGCAGCCTGGGTCGGTGGGGGGACTACGAGCAGTACTTC.